This T cell receptor (beta chain) is from a study of CD8 T cells in ankylosing spondylitis. Study-wide results and limits: A subset of motif variants has previously been described in the synovial fluid and blood of reactive arthritis.

CDR1 and CDR2 (germline): DFQATT, SNEGSKA (reference sequence). V gave up 3 bases and J gave up 0 bases, with 15 bases separating them. There are 15 residues in the CDR3. Note on this clonotype: What it binds is unknown.

TCRdb processed the 5' RACE reads anew with MiXCR; each CDR3 protein has one entry. This table holds 84,000 or so distinct CDR3 sequences, roughly 30% found once. The chain has TRBV20-1 and TRBJ2-7, with D perhaps TRBD2 (5 bases). The receptor was derived from a male donor with ankylosing spondylitis or in good health (not recorded which). The material sequenced was blood, either unsorted or a sorted T cell fraction (not recorded which). The CDR3 DNA reads as TGCAGTGCTAGCTATAGCGAGCATTTCTCCTACGAGCAGTACTTC. Amino acid sequence: CSASYSEHFSYEQYF.